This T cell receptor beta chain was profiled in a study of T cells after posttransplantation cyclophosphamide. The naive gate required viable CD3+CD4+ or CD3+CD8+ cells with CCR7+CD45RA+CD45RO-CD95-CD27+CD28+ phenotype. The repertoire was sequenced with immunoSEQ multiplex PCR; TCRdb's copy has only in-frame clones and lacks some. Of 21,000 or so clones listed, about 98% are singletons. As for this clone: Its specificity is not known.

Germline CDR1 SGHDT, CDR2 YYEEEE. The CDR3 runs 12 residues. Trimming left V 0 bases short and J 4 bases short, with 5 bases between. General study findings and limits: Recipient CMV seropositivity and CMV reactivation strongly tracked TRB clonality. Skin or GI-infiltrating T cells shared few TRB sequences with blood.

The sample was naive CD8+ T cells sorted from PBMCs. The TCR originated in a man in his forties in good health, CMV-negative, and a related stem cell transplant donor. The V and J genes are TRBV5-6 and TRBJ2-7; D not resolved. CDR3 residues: CASSLDGYEQYF. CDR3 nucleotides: TGTGCCAGCAGCTTGGACGGTTACGAGCAGTACTTC. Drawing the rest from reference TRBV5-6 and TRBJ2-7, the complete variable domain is DAGVTQSPTHLIKTRGQQVTLRCSPKSGHDTVSWYQQALGQGPQFIFQYYEEEERQRGNFPDRFSGHQFPNYSSELNVNALLLGDSALYLCASSLDGYEQYFGPGTRLTVT.